The following is a T cell receptor (beta chain) sequence with its context. This receptor's antigen is unknown. The sample holds no much larger clone one base away, and base qualities are not on file. This entry is derived from a study of blood T cell repertoires in COVID-19 (dated by TCRdb to between 2020 and 2021). For context, the study as a whole: Samples covering the acute and convalescent phases of COVID-19 were provided by collaborators in the United States, Italy and Spain. The material from the prospective study consisted of cDNA or gDNA derived from T cells, B-cell-depleted T cells, or PBMCs. Subjects who had been exposed to COVID-19, were actively infected with it, or had recovered from it provided the deeply sampled blood TCRbeta repertoires that made up the dataset. The repertoires were made available in a free public database intended to serve as a resource for research on the immune response to SARS-CoV-2. The samples were drawn from two sources: the first 160 participants of the ongoing ImmuneRACE study, and 1,000 to 1,500 subjects contributed by 6 global collaborators. A de-identified subject ID, COVID-19 status, age in years and sex were almost always included in the sample metadata. Where HLA class I and class II types were available, the types were taken from metadata supplied by the sample provider, not from assay-based typing. Overall study results and their limits: Clinical and demographic metadata were provided uncurated, with the amount varying by source and participant.

Taken from the germline V gene, the CDR1 and CDR2 loops are MNHEY and SVGAGI. V drops 6 bases and J drops 1 base, leaving 9 bases in between. The CDR3, from cysteine to phenylalanine, totals 14 residues. Only the CDR3 portion is preserved as DNA: 42 bases, with reading frame beginning at the first base. Whole blood was collected in K2EDTA tubes by collaborating institutions according to the institutions' own protocols. For TCRbeta analysis, collaborator samples were shipped as frozen whole blood, as isolated PBMCs, or as DNA extracted from either sample type. The immunoSEQ Assay, a bias-controlled multiplex PCR, was used to amplify TCRbeta CDR3 regions from genomic DNA. The original methods were these. The number of nucleated cells in each sample was estimated from the amplification of reference gene primers within the assay. To quantify the absolute abundance of each unique TCRbeta CDR3 rearrangement, sequence reads were collapsed and filtered. For each sample, productive Simpson clonality was calculated as the square root of Simpson's diversity index across productive rearrangements. Entries here come from immuneACCESS through TCRdb and include only in-frame sequences with V and J called. Some clones fail to appear in such tables; in the studies checked, an unresolved V gene covers under half of the shortfall, and the cause of the remainder is unknown. Clone size and V and J calls were adopted from that table, with D and trimming inferred from the DNA. This sample comprises 50,000 to 70,000 clones, approximately 86% of them detected only once. Of the sample, 5.5% to 7% falls within the top ten clones.

Material: peripheral blood. The rearrangement combines TRBV6-5 with TRBJ2-2; TRBD1 is a possible D gene, resting on 6 matching bases. The TCR was taken from a man aged 50 to 59 with active COVID-19. This receptor has the CDR3 CASRQGGNTGELFF. The nucleotide sequence reads as follows: TGTGCCAGCAGACAGGGCGGGAACACCGGGGAGCTGTTTTTT.